Listed below are T cell receptor beta chains from one sample, sequenced in a study of T cells in Graves' hyperthyroidism and ophthalmopathy. TCRdb analysed the multiplex PCR reads with MiXCR anew, one entry per CDR3 protein. The table shows 500,000 to 650,000 distinct CDR3 sequences, with about 20% occurring only once. The sequencing input was blood. The receptor set was obtained from a middle-aged man with Graves' ophthalmopathy. CDR3s include the opening cysteine and the closing phenylalanine or tryptophan. Each record gives: J gene, V gene, clone size, D gene, CDR3 protein, CDR3 DNA. A D gene is named only where the DNA matches it firmly. Not every row has a clone size; where given, it reads once, few, many or a size class.

J: TRBJ2-7
V: TRBV2
size: many
D: TRBD2
CDR3: CASRPGLAGGDEQYF
DNA: TGTGCCAGCAGGCCGGGACTAGCGGGGGGCGACGAGCAGTACTTC

J: TRBJ1-1
V: TRBV7-9
size: .
D: .
CDR3: CATSTTTEAFF
DNA: TGTGCTACCAGCACCACCACTGAAGCTTTCTTT

J: TRBJ1-1
V: TRBV6-1
size: many
D: .
CDR3: CASSEWGRNTEAFF
DNA: TGTGCCAGCAGTGAATGGGGGAGGAACACTGAAGCTTTCTTT

J: TRBJ2-7
V: TRBV28
size: many
D: .
CDR3: CASSAGAPYEQYF
DNA: TGTGCCAGCAGCGCGGGGGCCCCCTACGAGCAATACTTC

J: TRBJ2-1
V: TRBV10-3
size: .
D: TRBD2
CDR3: CAISESLAGEEQFF
DNA: TGTGCCATCAGTGAGTCACTAGCGGGAGAGGAGCAGTTCTTC

J: TRBJ1-6
V: TRBV28
size: many
D: TRBD1
CDR3: CASRLSQGGTGYNSPLHF
DNA: TGTGCCAGCAGACTTTCCCAAGGGGGGACAGGGTATAATTCACCCCTCCACTTT

J: TRBJ2-3
V: TRBV2
size: few
D: .
CDR3: CATAVSYLGDTQYF
DNA: TGTGCCACCGCAGTGAGTTACCTCGGGGATACGCAGTATTTT

J: TRBJ2-1
V: TRBV10-3
size: many
D: TRBD2
CDR3: CAISGLAGGLRDEQFF
DNA: TGTGCCATCAGTGGGCTAGCGGGGGGTCTAAGGGATGAGCAGTTCTTC

J: TRBJ2-7
V: TRBV28
size: many
D: .
CDR3: CASSQPPSSYEQYF
DNA: TGTGCCAGCAGTCAGCCTCCATCCTCCTACGAGCAGTACTTC

J: TRBJ2-3
V: TRBV24-1
size: few
D: TRBD2
CDR3: CATSDPRRGEGGTDTQYF
DNA: TGTGCCACCAGTGACCCTCGCCGGGGGGAGGGCGGCACAGATACGCAGTATTTT

J: TRBJ1-1
V: TRBV5-8
size: many
D: .
CDR3: CASSLAWGLTEAFF
DNA: TGTGCCAGCAGCTTGGCCTGGGGACTGACTGAAGCTTTCTTT

J: TRBJ1-3
V: TRBV10-3
size: few
D: TRBD1
CDR3: CAITQGQGAGNTIYF
DNA: TGTGCCATCACCCAGGGACAGGGGGCAGGAAACACCATATATTTT

J: TRBJ1-2
V: TRBV7-9
size: few
D: TRBD1
CDR3: CASSSPGQGIGGYTF
DNA: TGTGCCAGCAGCTCTCCGGGACAGGGTATCGGTGGCTACACCTTC

J: TRBJ1-5
V: TRBV15
size: .
D: .
CDR3: CATSRGRQPQHF
DNA: TGTGCCACCAGCAGAGGGAGGCAGCCCCAGCATTTT

J: TRBJ2-1
V: TRBV10-3
size: many
D: .
CDR3: CAIKRDSPLNEQFF
DNA: TGTGCCATCAAGAGGGACTCCCCACTCAATGAGCAGTTCTTC

J: TRBJ1-1
V: TRBV12-3/TRBV12-4
size: many
D: TRBD1
CDR3: CASTFSGGTEAFF
DNA: TGTGCCAGCACCTTTTCAGGGGGCACTGAAGCTTTCTTT

J: TRBJ2-1
V: TRBV7-2
size: few
D: .
CDR3: CASSFLTANEQFF
DNA: TGTGCCAGCAGCTTTTTGACCGCCAATGAGCAGTTCTTC

J: TRBJ1-6
V: TRBV7-9
size: few
D: .
CDR3: CASSSPAPQRSPLHF
DNA: TGTGCCAGCAGCTCCCCCGCCCCCCAGAGGTCACCCCTCCACTTT

J: TRBJ1-1
V: TRBV3-1
size: .
D: .
CDR3: CASSRGVVNTEAFF
DNA: TGTGCCAGCAGCCGAGGGGTGGTGAACACTGAAGCTTTCTTT

J: TRBJ1-1
V: TRBV28
size: .
D: .
CDR3: CASSSRLITMNTETFF
DNA: TGTGCCAGCTCTAGCCGCCTAATTACCATGAACACTGAAACTTTCTTT

J: TRBJ1-1
V: TRBV2
size: many
D: TRBD1
CDR3: CASRGQGNTEAFF
DNA: TGTGCCAGCAGGGGACAGGGGAACACTGAAGCTTTCTTT

J: TRBJ2-5
V: TRBV7-9
size: .
D: .
CDR3: CASHTPRIAGQETQYF
DNA: TGTGCCAGCCATACCCCTAGGATAGCCGGTCAAGAGACCCAGTACTTC

J: TRBJ1-2
V: TRBV27
size: .
D: .
CDR3: CASRRGQHYGYTF
DNA: TGTGCCAGCAGGCGCGGACAGCACTATGGCTACACCTTC

J: TRBJ2-2
V: TRBV11-2
size: few
D: .
CDR3: CASSLEVGAGELFF
DNA: TGTGCCAGCAGCTTAGAAGTGGGAGCTGGGGAGCTGTTTTTT

J: TRBJ1-2
V: TRBV28
size: many
D: TRBD1
CDR3: CASTKTGTANYGYTF
DNA: TGTGCCAGCACCAAGACAGGGACGGCTAACTATGGCTACACCTTC

J: TRBJ2-3
V: TRBV20-1
size: .
D: TRBD2
CDR3: CSARADATSGSNTQYF
DNA: TGCAGTGCTAGAGCCGACGCGACTAGCGGGAGTAATACGCAGTATTTT

J: TRBJ2-1
V: TRBV27
size: many
D: .
CDR3: CASWPYSGTPNNEQFF
DNA: TGTGCCAGCTGGCCCTATTCGGGAACCCCCAACAATGAGCAGTTCTTC

J: TRBJ2-1
V: TRBV7-9
size: many
D: .
CDR3: CASSLLNEQFF
DNA: TGTGCCAGCAGCCTCCTCAATGAGCAGTTCTTC

J: TRBJ2-7
V: TRBV7-7
size: few
D: TRBD1
CDR3: CASKQTEGQGEQYF
DNA: TGTGCTAGCAAACAAACTGAGGGACAGGGCGAGCAGTACTTC

J: TRBJ2-5
V: TRBV30
size: once
D: TRBD2
CDR3: CAWSVWTSGLQYF
DNA: TGTGCCTGGAGTGTATGGACTAGCGGCCTCCAGTACTTC

J: TRBJ1-1
V: TRBV6-1
size: many
D: .
CDR3: CASSYWGQGTEAFF
DNA: TGTGCCAGCAGTTATTGGGGGCAGGGCACTGAAGCTTTCTTT

J: TRBJ2-2
V: TRBV7-8
size: many
D: TRBD1
CDR3: CASSFSGTGAWWDTGELFF
DNA: TGTGCCAGCAGCTTTTCTGGGACAGGGGCGTGGTGGGACACCGGGGAGCTGTTTTTT

J: TRBJ2-7
V: TRBV5-6
size: .
D: .
CDR3: CASSNFGTQLSYEQYF
DNA: TGTGCCAGCAGCAACTTTGGAACCCAACTTTCCTACGAGCAGTACTTC

J: TRBJ1-2
V: TRBV12-3/TRBV12-4
size: .
D: .
CDR3: CASSVSAPQVSARGYTF
DNA: TGTGCCAGCAGTGTTTCCGCCCCTCAGGTTTCGGCCCGTGGCTACACCTTC

J: TRBJ1-3
V: TRBV30
size: .
D: .
CDR3: CAWSAPGRALRDTIYF
DNA: TGTGCCTGGAGTGCCCCTGGGCGGGCCCTCCGGGACACCATATATTTT

J: TRBJ2-3
V: TRBV20-1
size: .
D: .
CDR3: CSAGGQGRRWTQYF
DNA: TGCAGTGCTGGGGGGCAGGGGCGCAGATGGACGCAGTATTTT

J: TRBJ2-1
V: TRBV5-1
size: .
D: TRBD1
CDR3: CASTYKQGAYNEQFF
DNA: TGCGCCAGCACCTACAAACAGGGGGCCTACAATGAGCAGTTCTTC

J: TRBJ2-1
V: TRBV7-3
size: .
D: .
CDR3: CASSLQGLAYNEQFF
DNA: TGTGCCAGCAGCTTACAGGGTCTTGCCTACAATGAGCAGTTCTTC

J: TRBJ2-2
V: TRBV2
size: many
D: .
CDR3: CASRERELGGTGELFF
DNA: TGTGCCAGCCGTGAGAGGGAGTTGGGTGGCACCGGGGAGCTGTTTTTT

J: TRBJ2-1
V: TRBV30
size: many
D: .
CDR3: CAWSGKLLDNEQFF
DNA: TGTGCCTGGAGCGGCAAACTACTAGACAATGAGCAGTTCTTC

J: TRBJ2-7
V: TRBV12-3/TRBV12-4
size: many
D: TRBD1
CDR3: CASRARTGAFYEQYF
DNA: TGTGCCAGCAGAGCCCGGACAGGGGCCTTCTACGAGCAGTACTTC

J: TRBJ1-2
V: TRBV15
size: few
D: .
CDR3: CATSRERQPNYGYTF
DNA: TGTGCCACCAGCAGAGAGAGACAGCCCAACTATGGCTACACCTTC